One sample yielded the 16 T cell receptor beta chains listed below, sequenced in a study of T cells in Graves' hyperthyroidism and ophthalmopathy. Using RNA transcripts as the source, TCR beta CDR3 regions were amplified. HTBI primers were employed in a first-round RT-PCR of the TCR CDR3. TCRdb re-called the multiplex PCR reads with MiXCR, one entry per CDR3 protein. Among roughly 720,000 distinct CDR3 sequences listed, 15% to 20% were seen once. The sample consisted of blood. These receptors originate from a man in his fifties or sixties with Graves' hyperthyroidism.

This clonotype is a singleton in its sample. CDR3 sequence: CASSSGRDHGYTF. The CDR3 DNA reads TGCGCCAGCAGCAGTGGTAGGGATCATGGCTACACCTTC. The chain employs TRBV4-1 and TRBJ1-2; D uncertain. The V end was cut by 5 bases, the J end by 6 bases, with 13 bases between. The CDR3 runs to 13 residues. Germline CDR1 is MGHRA and CDR2 is YSYEKL.

There are many counts of this clonotype. J is TRBJ1-6 and V is TRBV27; TRBD1 matches 9 bases. The germline gives CDR1 MNHEY, CDR2 SMNVEV (reference sequence). Germline trimming cut 6 bases from V and 14 bases from J; bases unmatched to any gene: 11. This CDR3 has 14 amino acids. This chain's CDR3 is CASRGGQGGRTLHF. DNA of the CDR3: TGTGCCAGCAGGGGGGGACAGGGCGGGAGAACCCTCCACTTT.

This clonotype was detected many times. The rearrangement uses TRBV6-1 and TRBJ1-2; D is possibly TRBD1 (5 bases). The CDR3 extends over 14 amino acids. Looked up from germline, CDR1 is MNHNS and CDR2 is SASEGT. V was clipped by 4 bases and J by 5 bases, with 14 bases between them. DNA for the CDR3: TGTGCCAGCAGTGGATCCGCGACAGTATATGGCTACACCTTC. This gives the protein CASSGSATVYGYTF.

This clonotype has at least ten counts. The chain recombines TRBV5-1 with TRBJ2-3; D gene unclear. This CDR3 contains 13 residues. The germline gives CDR1 SGHRS, CDR2 YFSETQ. Trimming took 4 bases from V and 6 from J, leaving 12 bases between them. Here the CDR3 reads CASSPKVRDTQYF. In DNA, the CDR3 is TGCGCCAGCAGCCCGAAGGTTCGGGATACGCAGTATTTT.

This clonotype was counted many times. The CDR3 sequence is CASSKGMETQYF. The CDR3 nucleotides read TGTGCCAGCAGTAAAGGGATGGAGACCCAGTACTTC. The J gene is TRBJ2-5, the V gene TRBV27; D gene uncertain. Looked up from germline, CDR1 is MNHEY and CDR2 is SMNVEV (reference sequence). V was shortened by 5 bases and J by 5 bases, with 9 bases between the two germline ends. The length of the CDR3 is 12 residues.

A few counts support this clonotype. V usage is TRBV20-1 and J usage is TRBJ2-1; 8 nucleotides align to TRBD1. Trimming took 3 bases from V and 2 from J; bases not matched to a gene: 6. This CDR3 has 15 amino acids. Germline CDR1 reads DFQATT; CDR2 reads SNEGSKA (reference sequence). CDR3 sequence: CSARGTGRTYNEQFF. As DNA, the CDR3 is TGCAGTGCTAGGGGGACAGGTCGAACCTACAATGAGCAGTTCTTC.

This clonotype showed up just a few times. The rearrangement links TRBV24-1 to TRBJ2-7; D gene uncertain. Germline assignment: CDR1 KGHDR and CDR2 SFDVKD. CDR3 length equals 15 residues. Trimming removed 3 bases from V and 0 bases from J, with 11 bases in between. Here the CDR3 reads CATSDPTDSSYEQYF. The CDR3 DNA reads as TGTGCCACCAGTGATCCGACGGATAGCTCCTACGAGCAGTACTTC.

This clonotype has just a few counts. The rearrangement joins TRBV7-9 to TRBJ2-7; 16 bases align to TRBD2. This CDR3 is 19 amino acids long. Germline CDR1 is SEHNR and CDR2 is FQNEAQ (reference sequence). The junction had 13 bases not matched to a gene; V was cut back by 2 bases and J by 6 bases. Here the CDR3 reads CASSLYPPGLAGGGSEQYF. CDR3 DNA: TGTGCCAGCAGCTTATATCCCCCGGGACTAGCGGGAGGGGGAAGCGAGCAGTACTTC.

In this sample, this clonotype turned up a few times. Written as DNA, the CDR3 is TGTGCCAGCAGCGACACATTTAACTATGGCTACACCTTC. Residues: CASSDTFNYGYTF. This chain connects TRBV6-1 to TRBJ1-2; D is undetermined. Per the germline V gene, CDR1 is MNHNS and CDR2 is SASEGT. Trimming pared 6 bases from V and 1 base from J, leaving 9 bases between. CDR3 length: 13 residues.

Worth noting for this clonotype: Being one base from a much bigger clone, this may be a read error. The gene calls are TRBV19 and TRBJ1-1, with D hard to call. The CDR3 spans 15 residues. Trimming pared 2 bases from V and 3 bases from J, leaving 13 bases between. Germline values: CDR1 LNHDA, CDR2 SQIVND (reference sequence). The CDR3 sequence is CASSIRRIMDTEAFF. The CDR3, as DNA: TGTGCCAGTAGTATACGCCGGATTATGGACACTGAAGCTTTCTTT.

V is TRBV20-1 and J is TRBJ2-7; 9 bases line up with TRBD1. The CDR3 is made up of 12 amino acids. Germline V gene data show CDR1 as DFQATT and CDR2 as SNEGSKA (reference sequence). V was clipped by 6 bases and J by 5 bases; unmatched bases: 5. The CDR3 sequence is CSATNRGHEQYF. The DNA of the CDR3 is TGCAGTGCAACCAACAGGGGGCACGAGCAGTACTTC.

V usage is TRBV19 and J usage is TRBJ1-3, with D perhaps TRBD1 (5 bases). Germline V lookup: CDR1 LNHDA, CDR2 SQIVND (reference sequence). This CDR3 comprises 16 residues. The V gene lost 7 bases and the J gene lost 0 bases, with 16 bases spanning the gap. The CDR3 spells CASTPNEGRSGNTIYF. In nucleotides, the CDR3 is TGTGCCAGTACCCCAAATGAGGGACGCTCTGGAAACACCATATATTTT.

The table lists this clonotype with a few counts. This sequence joins TRBV6-1 and TRBJ2-3; 7 nucleotides line up with TRBD1. CDR1 and CDR2 (germline): MNHNS, SASEGT. The ends lost 6 bases at V and 2 bases at J; junction bases unmatched: 5. The CDR3 sequence is 14 residues long. CDR3: CASSYRGDTDTQYF. In DNA, the CDR3 is TGTGCCAGCAGCTACAGGGGAGACACAGATACGCAGTATTTT.

This clonotype came up a few times. This chain joins TRBV19 and TRBJ1-5, with D perhaps TRBD1 (5 bases). The CDR3 has 15 amino acids. V lost 1 base and J 3 bases, leaving 10 bases between the germline ends. Per germline, CDR1 LNHDA and CDR2 SQIVND (reference sequence). The DNA of the CDR3 is TGTGCCAGTAGTATAGGCGGGGGAAACAATCAGCCCCAGCATTTT. Translation gives CASSIGGGNNQPQHF.

This clonotype has only a few counts. The chain couples TRBV9 to TRBJ2-7, with 12 bases matching TRBD2. Germline V gene data show CDR1 as SGDLS and CDR2 as YYNGEE. J was trimmed by 7 bases and V by 3 bases; bases with no gene match: 2. CDR3 length equals 13 residues. In DNA form, the CDR3 reads TGTGCCAGCAGCGGAGGACTAGCGGGGGAGCAGTACTTC. Residues: CASSGGLAGEQYF.

Only a few counts were recorded for this clonotype. V usage is TRBV5-1 and J usage is TRBJ2-1; D is perhaps TRBD1 or TRBD2 (6 bases each). Deletions cut 1 base from V and 8 bases from J, with 16 bases between. Germline V gene lookup returns CDR1 SGHRS and CDR2 YFSETQ. The CDR3 is 15 residues long. The DNA for the CDR3 is TGCGCCAGCAGCTTGAGGGGGGCCGGTTACGATGAGCAGTTCTTC. Its protein product is CASSLRGAGYDEQFF.